Below, 7 T cell receptor beta chains from the same sample are listed, as sequenced in a study of shared clonotypes between healthy human individuals. This table comes from immunoSEQ multiplex PCR, and its TCRdb copy is limited to in-frame clones, with some not included. Among over a million clones listed, 70% to 80% were seen once. The sequencing input was memory CD4+ T cells from PBMCs. Documented subset: CD45RA-negative fraction. The origin of the receptors is a man aged 18 to 30 in good health. Some clones in this sample may be carry-over from other donors' samples.

The gene calls are TRBV19 and TRBJ2-2; no clear D gene. From germline, CDR1 is LNHDA and CDR2 SQIVND (reference sequence). The ends were cut back, 7 bases at V and 0 bases at J, with 15 bases in the middle. The CDR3 consists of 16 residues. The CDR3 nucleotides are TGTGCCAGTAATTTTGGAAGCGCCCCGAACACCGGGGAGCTGTTTTTT. Translation: CASNFGSAPNTGELFF.

The table lists this clone with a count of one. The V call is TRBV5-1, the J call TRBJ1-4; 8 bases are shared with TRBD1. CDR1 is SGHRS and CDR2 is YFSETQ in the germline V gene. CDR3 size: 15 residues. With V trimmed by 1 base and J by 5 bases, 4 bases remained unmatched. CDR3: CASSLTGGGNEKLFF. The CDR3 bases are TGCGCCAGCAGCTTGACAGGGGGTGGCAATGAAAAACTGTTTTTT.

The gene calls are TRBV7-3 and TRBJ1-2, with a possible D match to TRBD1 (6 bases). The CDR3 has 14 amino acids. V was shortened by 5 bases and J by 7 bases, with 17 bases between the two germline ends. Germline CDR1 SGHTA, CDR2 FQGTGA. CDR3 amino acids: CASSRSAGQSGYTF. The CDR3 DNA reads TGTGCCAGCAGCCGCTCTGCCGGACAGTCTGGCTACACCTTC.

The chain combines TRBV29-1 with TRBJ1-1, with D hard to call. The length of the CDR3 is 13 residues. CDR1 and CDR2 (germline): SQVTM, ANQGSEA. V lost 3 bases, J lost 4 bases, and 12 bases lay in between. The CDR3 here is CSVEDRPGTEAFF. The CDR3 nucleotides are TGCAGCGTTGAGGACCGGCCGGGCACTGAAGCTTTCTTT.

The chain couples TRBV7-9 to TRBJ2-5; tentatively, D is TRBD1 or TRBD2 (6 bases each). This CDR3 is built from 18 residues. Germline lookup yields CDR1 SEHNR and CDR2 FQNEAQ (reference sequence). The germline V and J ends were trimmed by 2 bases and 3 bases, with 22 bases remaining between them. DNA of the CDR3: TGTGCCAGCAGCTTATGGAGGGGGGCGCCAGCCCCGGAAGAGACCCAGTACTTC. Protein sequence: CASSLWRGAPAPEETQYF.

V usage is TRBV29-1 and J usage is TRBJ2-1; 7 positions agree with TRBD2. The CDR3 totals 15 residues. Germline V gene data show CDR1 as SQVTM and CDR2 as ANQGSEA. The V segment lost 4 bases and the J segment 2 bases; nucleotides outside the gene matches: 8. Here the CDR3 DNA reads TGCAGCGTTGGAGGGCTAGCGGTCACCTACAATGAGCAGTTCTTC. Translating it yields CSVGGLAVTYNEQFF.

Regarding this clone: The sample contains more than one DNA sequence encoding this CDR3. The chain links TRBV18 to TRBJ2-2; possible D gene TRBD1, 5 bases. The V gene lost 3 bases and the J gene lost 1 base, with 6 bases spanning the gap. The CDR3 contains 14 residues. Germline loops: CDR1 KGHSH, CDR2 LQKENI. In nucleotides, the CDR3 is TGTGCCAGCTCACCCGGACAGAACACCGGGGAGCTGTTTTTT. Amino acid sequence: CASSPGQNTGELFF.